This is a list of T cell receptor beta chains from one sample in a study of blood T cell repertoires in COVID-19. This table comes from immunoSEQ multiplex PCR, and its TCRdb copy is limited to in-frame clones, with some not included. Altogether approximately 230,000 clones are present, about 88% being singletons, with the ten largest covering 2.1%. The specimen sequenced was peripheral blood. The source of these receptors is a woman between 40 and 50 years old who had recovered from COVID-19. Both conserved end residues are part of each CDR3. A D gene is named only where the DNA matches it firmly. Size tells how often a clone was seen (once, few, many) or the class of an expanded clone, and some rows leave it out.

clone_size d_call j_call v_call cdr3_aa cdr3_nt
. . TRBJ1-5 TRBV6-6 CASSYRGGDQPQHF TGTGCCAGCAGTTACAGGGGAGGGGATCAGCCCCAGCATTTT
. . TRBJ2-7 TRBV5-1 CASSLDSFLTYEQYF TGCGCCAGCAGTCTCGACTCCTTCCTTACCTACGAGCAGTACTTC
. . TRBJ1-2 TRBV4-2 CASSQRVPFGGYTF TGTGCCAGCAGCCAGAGGGTACCCTTCGGTGGCTACACCTTC
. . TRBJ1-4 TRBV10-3 CAIRRTVYNEKLFF TGTGCCATCAGGCGGACAGTCTATAATGAAAAACTGTTTTTT
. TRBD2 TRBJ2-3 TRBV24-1 CATSDPPLLVGEGDTQYF TGTGCCACCAGTGATCCCCCTCTCCTTGTGGGGGAGGGAGATACGCAGTATTTT
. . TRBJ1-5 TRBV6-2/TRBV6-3 CASSYSGSLNQPQHF TGTGCCAGCAGTTACTCGGGCAGCCTTAATCAGCCCCAGCATTTT
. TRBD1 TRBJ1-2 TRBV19 CASWGQGALGYTF TGTGCCAGTTGGGGACAGGGGGCGCTGGGCTACACCTTC
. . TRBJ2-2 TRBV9 CASSAQRSGELFF TGTGCCAGCAGCGCCCAGCGGTCCGGGGAGCTGTTTTTT
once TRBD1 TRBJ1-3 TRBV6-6 CASNSQGGAGNTIYF TGTGCCAGCAACTCACAGGGGGGGGCTGGAAACACCATATATTTT
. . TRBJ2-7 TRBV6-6 CASSPVVGPYEQYF TGTGCCAGCAGTCCCGTGGTGGGGCCCTACGAGCAGTACTTC
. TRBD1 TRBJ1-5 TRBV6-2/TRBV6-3 CASSPRGRGQPQHF TGTGCCAGCAGTCCCAGGGGGCGCGGACAGCCCCAGCATTTT
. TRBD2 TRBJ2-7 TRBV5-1 CASSSGTSGSLSYEQYF TGCGCCAGCAGCTCCGGGACTAGCGGGAGCCTATCCTACGAGCAGTACTTC
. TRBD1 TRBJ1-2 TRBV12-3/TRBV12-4 CASSPTGNGYTF TGTGCCAGCAGTCCGACAGGGAACGGCTACACCTTC
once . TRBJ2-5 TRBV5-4 CASSLGHPSSQYF TGTGCCAGCAGCTTGGGGCACCCAAGTTCCCAGTACTTC
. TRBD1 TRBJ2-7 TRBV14 CASSQGRTGAYEQYF TGTGCCAGCAGCCAAGGGCGGACAGGGGCCTACGAGCAGTACTTC
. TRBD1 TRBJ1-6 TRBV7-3 CASSSQGVGSPLHF TGTGCCAGCAGCTCACAGGGGGTAGGGTCACCCCTCCACTTT
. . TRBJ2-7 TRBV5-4 CASSLDGYEQYF TGTGCCAGCAGCTTGGACGGTTACGAGCAGTACTTC
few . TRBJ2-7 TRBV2 CASSDPGLLYEQYF TGTGCCAGCAGTGACCCGGGACTCCTCTACGAGCAGTACTTC
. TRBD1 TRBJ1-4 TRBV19 CASSTGTGGPNEKLFF TGTGCCAGTAGTACCGGGACAGGGGGCCCTAATGAAAAACTGTTTTTT
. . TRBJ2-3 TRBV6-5 CASSYSSQTGSTTQYF TGTGCCAGCAGTTACTCGTCACAGACAGGTTCTACGACGCAGTATTTT
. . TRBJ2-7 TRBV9 CASSGTVPPYEQYF TGTGCCAGCAGCGGGACAGTACCTCCCTACGAGCAGTACTTC
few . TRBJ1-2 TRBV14 CASSPQILYGYTF TGTGCCAGCAGCCCACAGATTCTCTATGGCTACACCTTC
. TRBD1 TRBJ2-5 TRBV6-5 CASTAWGTGEETQYF TGTGCCAGCACGGCTTGGGGGACAGGGGAAGAGACCCAGTACTTC
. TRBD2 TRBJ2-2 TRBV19 CASSVSGRPNTGELFF TGTGCCAGTAGTGTGAGCGGGAGGCCCAACACCGGGGAGCTGTTTTTT
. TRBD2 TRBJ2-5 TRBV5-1 CASSAGLAGEGLWETQYF TGCGCCAGCAGCGCGGGACTAGCGGGGGAGGGTCTTTGGGAGACCCAGTACTTC
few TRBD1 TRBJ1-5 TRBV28 CASSRGQGTSNQPQHF TGTGCCAGCAGCCGGGGACAGGGAACTAGCAATCAGCCCCAGCATTTT
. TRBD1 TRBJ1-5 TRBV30 CAWSGRGPNQPQHF TGTGCCTGGAGTGGCAGGGGGCCCAATCAGCCCCAGCATTTT
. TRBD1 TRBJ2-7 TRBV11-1 CASSLSRGRTSEQYF TGTGCCAGCAGCCTAAGCAGGGGGCGTACAAGCGAGCAGTACTTC
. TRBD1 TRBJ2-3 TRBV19 CASSILRDRGADTQYF TGTGCCAGTAGTATTCTCCGGGACAGGGGTGCAGATACGCAGTATTTT
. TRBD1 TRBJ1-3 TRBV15 CATSRDVTGQGFGNTIYF TGTGCCACCAGCAGAGATGTTACGGGACAGGGGTTCGGAAACACCATATATTTT
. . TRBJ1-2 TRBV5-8 CASSGTTNGYTF TGTGCCAGCAGTGGGACTACGAATGGCTACACCTTC